Below, 3 T cell receptor beta chains from the same sample are listed, as sequenced in a study of PD-1 blockade in classical Hodgkin lymphoma. Brentuximab vedotin exposure varied among the patients, all of whom had relapsed after autologous stem cell transplantation. TCRdb's copy holds only in-frame clones and misses some; the assay was immunoSEQ multiplex PCR. The data contain approximately 13,000 clones, about four fifths of them singletons. This specimen consisted of peripheral blood mononuclear cells (PBMCs), obtained at baseline. The receptors were sampled from a human donor with classical Hodgkin lymphoma.

V usage is TRBV2 and J usage is TRBJ2-7; 15 bases are shared with TRBD2. The germline CDR1 and CDR2 sequences are SNHLY and FYNNEI. The V gene end was trimmed by 8 bases and the J gene end by 2 bases; junction bases not matched to a gene: 4. The CDR3 contains 15 residues. The CDR3 region is CASGLAGGGAYEQYF. The DNA of the CDR3 is TGTGCCAGCGGACTAGCGGGGGGGGGCGCCTACGAGCAGTACTTC.

In this sample, this clone turned up once. The gene calls are TRBV7-2 and TRBJ2-1; 7 positions match TRBD1. The V gene end was trimmed by 2 bases and the J gene end by 2 bases; junction bases not matched to a gene: 6. The CDR3 totals 16 residues. The germline CDR1 and CDR2 sequences are SGHTA and FQGNSA. The chain's CDR3 is CASSLQGQATYNEQFF. The CDR3 DNA reads as TGTGCCAGCAGCTTACAAGGACAGGCCACCTACAATGAGCAGTTCTTC. The full variable domain, its missing parts supplied by reference TRBV7-2 and TRBJ2-1, is GAGVSQSPSNKVTEKGKDVELRCDPISGHTALYWYRQSLGQGLEFLIYFQGNSAPDKSGLPSDRFSAERTGGSVSTLTIQRTQQEDSAVYLCASSLQGQATYNEQFFGPGTRLTVL.

This sequence joins TRBV7-9 and TRBJ2-2, with D unclear. Trimming removed 1 base at V and 6 bases at J, with 15 bases between. The CDR3 consists of 16 residues. In germline, CDR1 is SEHNR, CDR2 FQNEAQ (reference sequence). The CDR3 spells CASSLVRSMSSGELFF. The CDR3 DNA reads as TGTGCCAGCAGCTTAGTTCGAAGTATGTCGTCCGGGGAGCTGTTTTTT.